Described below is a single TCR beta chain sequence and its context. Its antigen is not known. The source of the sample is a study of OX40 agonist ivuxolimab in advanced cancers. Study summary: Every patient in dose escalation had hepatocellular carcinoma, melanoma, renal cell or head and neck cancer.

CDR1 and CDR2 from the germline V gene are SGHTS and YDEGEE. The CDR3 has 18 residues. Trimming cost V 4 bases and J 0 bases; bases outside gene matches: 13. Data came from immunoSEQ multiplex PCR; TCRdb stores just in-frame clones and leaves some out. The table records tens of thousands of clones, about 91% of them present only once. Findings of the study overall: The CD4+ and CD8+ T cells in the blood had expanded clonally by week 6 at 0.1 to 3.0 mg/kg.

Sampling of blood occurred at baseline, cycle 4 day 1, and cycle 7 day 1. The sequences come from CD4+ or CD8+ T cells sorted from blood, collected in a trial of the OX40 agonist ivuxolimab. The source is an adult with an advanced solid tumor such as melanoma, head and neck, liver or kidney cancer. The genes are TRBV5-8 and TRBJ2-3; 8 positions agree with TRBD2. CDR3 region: CASSQNIASGYSTDTQYF. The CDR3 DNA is TGTGCCAGCAGCCAAAACATTGCTAGCGGGTACAGCACAGATACGCAGTATTTT.